These 6 T cell receptor beta chains originate from one sample sequenced in a study of low-dose radiotherapy and immunotherapy resistance in tumors (dated by TCRdb to between 2021 and 2024). TCRdb records Illumina HiSeq 2500 as the sequencer. First-strand cDNA was synthesized with Superscript III and a set of TRAV- and TRBV-specific primers, covering both TCRalpha and TCRbeta chains. A roughly 20-cycle PCR with Phusion amplified the TCRs, pairing a constant-region primer with the adapter that was attached to the V primers. The public reads were reprocessed in TCRdb via fastp at Q25 and MiXCR, keeping in-frame beta chains. For every CDR3 protein sequence, its rows merge into one entry that carries the most common genes and DNA. The sample profile shows about 64,000 distinct CDR3 sequences; roughly 29% of them were found once. The ten largest clones capture around 6.7% of the sample. What the time point label conveys for this sample: before trial treatment.

This specimen consisted of PBMCs, obtained before treatment. These receptors all stem from a male donor with rectosigmoid adenocarcinoma.

The genes are TRBV6-2 or TRBV6-3 and TRBJ2-7; weak D call: TRBD2 (6 bases). Germline CDR1 reads MNHEY; CDR2 reads SVGEGT. CDR3 size: 15 residues. V lost 0 bases to trimming and J lost 3 bases, with 12 bases between them. The DNA for the CDR3 is TGTGCCAGCAGTTACTCGGGGGGTCTACTCTACGAGCAGTACTTC. Its translation is CASSYSGGLLYEQYF.

Ten or more counts support this clonotype. CDR3 sequence (DNA): TGTGCCAGCTCGTTAGGACTAGCGACGCAAGAGACCCAGTACTTC. It yields the protein CASSLGLATQETQYF. The V and J genes are TRBV18 and TRBJ2-5; TRBD2 matches at 9 bases. The length of the CDR3 is 15 residues. V shed 6 bases and J 2 bases; nucleotides not matched to a gene: 7. In germline, CDR1 is KGHSH, CDR2 LQKENI. Full variable domain (remainder filled in from reference TRBV18 and TRBJ2-5): NAGVMQNPRHLVRRRGQEARLRCSPMKGHSHVYWYRQLPEEGLKFMVYLQKENIIDESGMPKERFSAEFPKEGPSILRIQQVVRGDSAAYFCASSLGLATQETQYFGPGTRLLVL.

This clonotype came up many times. The chain links TRBV7-9 to TRBJ1-6; D not resolved. Per the germline V gene, CDR1 is SEHNR and CDR2 is FQNEAQ (reference sequence). The length of the CDR3 is 13 residues. Trimming removed 4 bases at V and 5 bases at J, with 6 bases between. CDR3 region: CASSSQDNSPLHF. The CDR3 DNA sequence: TGTGCCAGCAGCTCCCAAGATAATTCACCCCTCCACTTT.

The chain links TRBV28 to TRBJ2-7; possibly TRBD2 for D (5 bases). Germline CDR1 MDHEN, CDR2 SYDVKM. V dropped 9 bases and J dropped 0 bases, with 12 bases sitting between them. The CDR3 has 13 residues. CDR3 nucleotide sequence: TGTGCCAGTGCGGGCGGCAGCTCCTACGAGCAGTACTTC. Encoded protein: CASAGGSSYEQYF. Using reference TRBV28 and TRBJ2-7 for the parts outside the CDR3, the full variable domain is DVKVTQSSRYLVKRTGEKVFLECVQDMDHENMFWYRQDPGLGLRLIYFSYDVKMKEKGDIPEGYSVSREKKERFSLILESASTNQTSMYLCASAGGSSYEQYFGPGTRLTVT.

In this sample, this clonotype turned up many times. This rearrangement joins TRBV20-1 to TRBJ2-3, with D perhaps TRBD2 (5 bases). CDR1 and CDR2 from the germline V gene are DFQATT and SNEGSKA (reference sequence). Between the trimmed V and J ends, which lost 3 bases and 7 bases, there was a span of 11 bases. The CDR3 is made up of 12 amino acids. The CDR3 bases are TGCAGTGCTAGGGGCGGGCCGTATACGCAGTATTTT. Amino acid sequence: CSARGGPYTQYF.

This clonotype came up many times. V and J are TRBV7-8 and TRBJ1-6; the match to TRBD1 covers 10 bases. This CDR3 comprises 15 residues. Germline values: CDR1 SGHVS, CDR2 FQNEAQ. V dropped 5 bases and J dropped 7; count of bases not matched to a gene: 5. The CDR3 spells CASSLGQGGNSPLHF. The CDR3 DNA is TGTGCCAGCAGCCTTGGACAGGGGGGCAATTCACCCCTCCACTTT.